This TCR beta chain was found in a study of shared clonotypes between healthy human individuals. Study-wide context: Donors were two women and three men aged 18 to 49. Notes on the study in general: In this cohort, only blood was sampled, and tissue repertoires likely differ. It was observed that roughly 5.4% of naive CD4 clonotypes were shared across a few donors. Estimated clonotype richness was generally higher in naive than memory subsets.

To note about this clone: Its target is unknown.

This table comes from immunoSEQ multiplex PCR, and its TCRdb copy is limited to in-frame clones, with some not included. The sample shows a few million clones, around nine tenths of them seen only once. V gave up 4 bases and J gave up 2 bases; unmatched junction bases: 6. Germline V gene data show CDR1 as SGHNT and CDR2 as YYREEE (reference sequence). The CDR3 is 17 residues long. The origin of this receptor is a young man in good health. The V gene is TRBV5-4, the J gene TRBJ2-3, with 14 bases that match TRBD2. Sequencing was carried out using naive CD4+ T cells sorted from blood. Subset meaning: CD45RA+ positively selected. The CDR3: CASSRTSGGPHTDTQYF. As DNA, the CDR3 is TGTGCCAGCAGCCGGACTAGCGGGGGGCCCCACACAGATACGCAGTATTTT.